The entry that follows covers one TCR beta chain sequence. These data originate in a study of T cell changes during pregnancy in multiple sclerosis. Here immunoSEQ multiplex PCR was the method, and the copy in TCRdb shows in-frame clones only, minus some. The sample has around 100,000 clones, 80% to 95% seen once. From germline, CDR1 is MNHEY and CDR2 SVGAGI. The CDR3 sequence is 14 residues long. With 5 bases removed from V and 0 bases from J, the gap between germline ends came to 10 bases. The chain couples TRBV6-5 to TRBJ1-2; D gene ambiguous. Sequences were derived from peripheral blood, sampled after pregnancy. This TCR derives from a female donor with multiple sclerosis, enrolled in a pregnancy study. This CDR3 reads CASSDGFPNYGYTF. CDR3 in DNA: TGTGCCAGCAGTGACGGGTTCCCTAACTATGGCTACACCTTC.